The T cell receptor (beta chain) under discussion was sequenced for a study of cytomegalovirus exposure and HLA in healthy donors. Every donor was a healthy person donating bone marrow. This CDR3 has 14 amino acids. The J segment lost 4 bases and the V segment lost 5 bases, leaving 4 bases of the junction unmatched. Per the germline V gene, CDR1 is SGHNT and CDR2 is YENEEA. The PCR ran on 60 Vbeta and 13 Jbeta primers. The method was immunoSEQ multiplex PCR; TCRdb's version includes in-frame clones alone and lacks a portion of them. The sample has about 140,000 clones, approximately 88% seen once; the top ten hold 0.45% to 0.55%.

V gene TRBV11-3 combines with J gene TRBJ2-7; 11 bases map to TRBD1. The TCR sequence derives from a woman aged 40 to 55 in good health and CMV-seronegative. Material for sequencing was PBMCs. The CDR3 sequence: CASSRTGGGYEQYF. CDR3 in DNA: TGTGCCAGCAGCAGGACAGGGGGCGGGTACGAGCAGTACTTC. The full variable domain, rest sourced from reference TRBV11-3 and TRBJ2-7, is EAGVVQSPRYKIIEKKQPVAFWCNPISGHNTLYWYLQNLGQGPELLIRYENEEAVDDSQLPKDRFSAERLKGVDSTLKIQPAELGDSAVYLCASSRTGGGYEQYFGPGTRLTVT.